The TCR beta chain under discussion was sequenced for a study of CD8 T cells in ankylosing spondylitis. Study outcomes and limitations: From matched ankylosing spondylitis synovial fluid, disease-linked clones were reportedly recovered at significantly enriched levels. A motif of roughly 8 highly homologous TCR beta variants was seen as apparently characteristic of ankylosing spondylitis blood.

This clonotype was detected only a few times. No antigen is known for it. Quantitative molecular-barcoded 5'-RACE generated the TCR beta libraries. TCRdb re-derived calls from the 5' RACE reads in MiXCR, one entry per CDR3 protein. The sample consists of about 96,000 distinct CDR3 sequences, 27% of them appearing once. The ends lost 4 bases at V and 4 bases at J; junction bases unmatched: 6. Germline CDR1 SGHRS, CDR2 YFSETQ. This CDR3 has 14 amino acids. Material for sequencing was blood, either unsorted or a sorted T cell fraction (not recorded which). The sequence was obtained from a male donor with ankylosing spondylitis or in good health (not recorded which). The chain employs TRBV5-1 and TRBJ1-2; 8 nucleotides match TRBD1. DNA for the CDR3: TGCGCCAGCAGCCCCCTGACAGGGGTCTATGGCTACACCTTC. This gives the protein CASSPLTGVYGYTF.